The source of this TCR beta chain is a study of Graves' ophthalmopathy and Graves' hyperthyroidism. This clonotype was recorded a few times. This CDR3 comprises 15 residues. CDR1 is SEHNR and CDR2 is FQNEAQ in the germline V gene (reference sequence). With V trimmed by 4 bases and J by 4 bases, 5 bases remained unmatched. RNA served as the template for amplifying TCR beta CDR3 regions. RT-PCR with HTBI primers came first, then second-round multiplex PCR. Via MiXCR, TCRdb re-called the multiplex PCR reads, giving one row per CDR3 protein. This table holds about 740,000 distinct CDR3 sequences, 35% to 50% found once.

The V call is TRBV7-9, the J call TRBJ1-4; 8 nucleotides match TRBD1. The source material was peripheral blood. The sequence came from an adult man with Graves' ophthalmopathy. In nucleotides, the CDR3 is TGTGCCAGCAGCTCCGGACAGGGCAGTAATGAAAAACTGTTTTTT. Encoded protein: CASSSGQGSNEKLFF.